This paragraph reports one T cell receptor (beta chain). Its antigen is unknown. The treatment was: oral pan-JAK inhibitor, 5-10 mg twice daily. CDR1 SGHAT and CDR2 FQNNGV come from the germline V gene. CDR3 length: 13 amino acids. Between the trimmed V and J ends, which lost 3 bases and 3 bases, there was a span of 6 bases. Extracted from the samples, RNA was reverse transcribed into cDNA to serve as the sequencing template. The assay was immunoSEQ multiplex PCR, and TCRdb's table has in-frame clones only and misses some. The data show 150,000 to 200,000 clones, around three fifths seen once. This entry comes from a study of CD8+ T cells in alopecia areata. Study-level results: Researchers say the link of baseline CD8+ expansion to response remains uncertain, with one nonresponder. Tofacitinib significantly decreased scalp clonality and expanded CD8+ clones among top 100.

The specimen comprised CD8+ T cells sorted from blood, sampled at week 24, from a patient treated with tofacitinib. The receptor's source is a human donor with alopecia areata. This chain joins TRBV11-2 and TRBJ2-1; perhaps TRBD2 as D (6 bases). The CDR3 protein is CASSLRDYNEQFF. The CDR3, as DNA: TGTGCCAGCAGCTTGCGGGACTACAATGAGCAGTTCTTC.